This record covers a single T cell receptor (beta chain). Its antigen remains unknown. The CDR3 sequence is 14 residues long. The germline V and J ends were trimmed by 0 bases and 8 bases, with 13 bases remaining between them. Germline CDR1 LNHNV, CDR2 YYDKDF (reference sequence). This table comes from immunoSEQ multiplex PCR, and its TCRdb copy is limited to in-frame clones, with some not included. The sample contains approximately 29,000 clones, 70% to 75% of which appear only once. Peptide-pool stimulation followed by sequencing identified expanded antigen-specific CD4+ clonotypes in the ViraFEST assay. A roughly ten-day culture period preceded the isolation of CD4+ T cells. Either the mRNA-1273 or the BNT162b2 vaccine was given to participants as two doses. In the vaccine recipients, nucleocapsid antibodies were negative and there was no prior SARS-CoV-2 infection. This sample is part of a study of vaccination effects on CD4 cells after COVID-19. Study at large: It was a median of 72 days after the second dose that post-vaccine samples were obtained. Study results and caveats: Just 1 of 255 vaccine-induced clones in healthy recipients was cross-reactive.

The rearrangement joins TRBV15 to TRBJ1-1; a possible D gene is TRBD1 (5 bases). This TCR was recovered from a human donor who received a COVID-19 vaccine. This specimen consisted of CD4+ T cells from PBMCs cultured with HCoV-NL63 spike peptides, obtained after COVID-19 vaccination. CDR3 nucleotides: TGTGCCACCAGCAGAGATTTCTTCGGGGCAGAAGCTTTCTTT. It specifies CATSRDFFGAEAFF. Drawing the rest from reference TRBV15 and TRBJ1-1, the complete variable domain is DAMVIQNPRYQVTQFGKPVTLSCSQTLNHNVMYWYQQKSSQAPKLLFHYYDKDFNNEADTPDNFQSRRPNTSFCFLDIRSPGLGDTAMYLCATSRDFFGAEAFFGQGTRLTVV.